The 3 T cell receptor beta chains below all came from one sample that was sequenced in a study of glioma-infiltrating T cells after dendritic cell vaccination. Method: immunoSEQ multiplex PCR; TCRdb's copy keeps in-frame clones and lacks some. This table has around 97,000 clones, 81% appearing once. Material: blood, obtained before dendritic cell vaccination. These TCRs come from a human donor with glioblastoma.

V gene TRBV2 combines with J gene TRBJ2-5, with 9 bases matching TRBD2. The CDR3 contains 17 residues. Germline trimming cut 3 bases from V and 0 bases from J; bases unmatched to any gene: 8. Germline V lookup: CDR1 SNHLY, CDR2 FYNNEI. The CDR3 coding sequence is TGTGCCAGCAGTGACTGGAGCGGGGGGATTTACCAAGAGACCCAGTACTTC. It codes for CASSDWSGGIYQETQYF.

The V and J genes are TRBV30 and TRBJ1-2, with 9 positions matching TRBD1. The CDR3 loop spans 17 amino acids. CDR1 is GTSNPN and CDR2 is SVGIG in the germline V gene (reference sequence). The V gene end was trimmed by 5 bases and the J gene end by 6 bases; junction bases not matched to a gene: 19. CDR3 nucleotide sequence: TGTGCCTGGGATTACTACGCGGCTACAGGGGGCGCAGATGGCTACACCTTC. Its protein is CAWDYYAATGGADGYTF.

The J gene is TRBJ1-1, the V gene TRBV11-3; D uncertain. Germline V CDR1 and CDR2: SGHNT, YENEEA. The ends were cut back, 5 bases at V and 3 bases at J, with 4 bases in the middle. The CDR3 has 11 amino acids. CDR3 amino acids: CASSQYTEAFF. The CDR3, as DNA: TGTGCCAGCAGCCAGTACACTGAAGCTTTCTTT.